This T cell receptor (beta chain) was documented in a study of blood T cell repertoires in COVID-19. Overall study context: Sample material is recorded as cDNA or gDNA derived from T cells, B-cell-depleted T cells, or PBMCs.

The CDR3 has 14 residues. J gave up 3 bases and V 4 bases, and 6 bases lay outside the gene matches. Per the germline V gene, CDR1 is SNHLY and CDR2 is FYNNEI. Source study methods: Estimates of nucleated cell counts were drawn from the amplification of reference gene primers. This table comes from immunoSEQ multiplex PCR, and its TCRdb copy is limited to in-frame clones, with some not included. That table supplies the V and J calls and clone size; D and trimming were determined from the DNA. Here the sample spans approximately 150,000 clones, roughly 87% being singletons. The origin of this receptor is a woman aged 55-70 years with active or convalescent COVID-19. The J gene is TRBJ2-7, the V gene TRBV2; 7 nucleotides agree with TRBD2. Sequencing used peripheral blood. This CDR3 is CASSGAGVNYEQYF. In DNA form, the CDR3 reads TGTGCCAGCAGTGGGGCGGGGGTGAACTACGAGCAGTACTTC.